The T cell receptor (beta chain) described here comes from a study of beta chain features in type 1 diabetes. V was trimmed by 0 bases and J by 5 bases, leaving 7 bases between them. The CDR3 contains 14 residues. The germline gives CDR1 KGHSH, CDR2 LQKENI. Expressed TCRB transcripts were sequenced, since all the RNA that had been isolated was reverse transcribed. TCRdb's table, derived via immunoSEQ multiplex PCR, lists solely in-frame clones and lacks some. The table includes around 160,000 clones, roughly 48% detected once. Sequenced input: Tregs from blood. The TCR originated in a man aged 18 to 30 in good health. V usage is TRBV18 and J usage is TRBJ1-4; D perhaps matches TRBD1 (5 bases). The CDR3 spells CASSPPGANEKLFF. In DNA, the CDR3 is TGTGCCAGCTCACCACCTGGGGCCAATGAAAAACTGTTTTTT.